The 5 T cell receptor beta chains below were found in one sample sequenced in a study of tumor and adjacent non-tumor tissue in lung cancer. This sample's RNA came from whole unsorted tissue. Distant lung tissue was collected more than 3 cm away from the tumor edge. A modified ARM-PCR protocol with three rounds of nested PCR amplified TCRbeta. TCRdb itself ran the multiplex PCR reads through MiXCR, one entry per CDR3 protein. This sample has some 100,000 distinct CDR3 sequences, with about 64% found just once. The sequenced material came from distant non-tumor lung tissue. Source of these receptors: a man in his 60s with non-small cell lung cancer.

This clonotype was observed many times. The chain couples TRBV20-1 to TRBJ2-5, with unresolved D. This CDR3 has 15 amino acids. Trimming took off 4 bases at V and 5 bases at J, with 20 bases between the two ends. CDR1 and CDR2 from the germline V gene are DFQATT and SNEGSKA (reference sequence). CDR3 region: CSAKQSFVMGETQYF. For the CDR3, the DNA is TGCAGTGCTAAACAAAGTTTCGTTATGGGGGAGACCCAGTACTTC.

This clonotype was detected only a few times. This CDR3 is missing its conserved last phenylalanine or tryptophan, likely due to a read error. The chain combines TRBV4-2 with TRBJ2-7; maybe TRBD2 (5 bases). Trimming pared 0 bases from V and 0 bases from J, leaving 12 bases between. Germline CDR1 and CDR2: LGHNA and YNFKEQ. The CDR3 runs 16 residues. The CDR3 spells CASSQDPAGSSYEQYS. CDR3 sequence (DNA): TGTGCCAGCAGCCAAGATCCTGCGGGTAGCTCCTACGAGCAGTACTCC.

Only one count was recorded for this clonotype. Because it lacks the conserved phenylalanine or tryptophan at the end, this CDR3 is likely a read error. Because the CDR3's place on the DNA is in doubt, the DNA is left out and the CDR3 is given as listed by TCRdb. The chain joins TRBV6-1 to TRBJ1-6; the table assigns TRBD1, which was not confirmed against the DNA. The germline V gene has CDR1 MNHNS and CDR2 SASEGT. From its first to its last residue, the CDR3 has 13 amino acids. The CDR3 loop reads CASSEARGHRQLS.

Many counts were recorded for this clonotype. This chain joins TRBV5-5 and TRBJ2-7; 7 bases fit TRBD2. Germline V gives CDR1 SGHKS, CDR2 YYEKEE (reference sequence). CDR3 length: 15 amino acids. With 0 bases clipped from V and 1 base from J, the junction kept 4 bases outside the gene matches. CDR3 coding DNA: TGTGCCAGCAGCTTGGGTCGGACTAGGTCCTACGAGCAGTACTTC. Encoded protein: CASSLGRTRSYEQYF.

Note on this clonotype: Compared with germline, one end of the junction differs, possibly owing to a read error. The chain recombines TRBV29-1 with TRBJ1-1; D call uncertain. The germline V gene has CDR1 SQVTM and CDR2 ANQGSEA. This CDR3 spans 12 amino acids. The CDR3 sequence: CSVETPEGEVFF. DNA for the CDR3: TGCAGTGTTGAAACGCCGGAGGGTGAAGTTTTCTTT. The whole variable domain, filled in from reference TRBV29-1 and TRBJ1-1, reads SAVISQKPSRDICQRGTSLTIQCQVDSQVTMMFWYRQQPGQSLTLIATANQGSEATYESGFVIDKFPISRPNLTFSTLTVSNMSPEDSSIYLCSVETPEGEVFFGQGTRLTVV.